What follows are 25 T cell receptor beta chains derived from one specimen sequenced in a study of cytomegalovirus exposure and HLA in healthy donors (dated by TCRdb to about 2017). The protocol used for the library was the immunoSEQ multiplex PCR assay. A mixture of 60 forward primers for TCR Vbeta segments and 13 reverse primers for TCR Jbeta segments was used in the multiplex PCR. Entries here come from immuneACCESS through TCRdb and include only in-frame sequences with V and J called. Some clones fail to appear in such tables; in the studies checked, an unresolved V gene covers under half of the shortfall, and the cause of the remainder is unknown. The sample profile shows some 190,000 clones; 70% to 85% of them were found once. The ten largest clones add up to approximately 1.5% of the sample. The material sequenced was PBMCs. These receptors were collected from a man younger than 35 in good health and CMV-seronegative.

The chain uses TRBV6-6 and TRBJ1-1; no clear D. Germline V gene data show CDR1 as MNHNY and CDR2 as SVGAGI (reference sequence). Trimming left V 8 bases short and J 0 bases short, with 7 bases between. CDR3 length equals 12 residues. The CDR3 sequence is CASGLLNTEAFF. CDR3 in DNA: TGTGCCAGCGGGCTCCTGAACACTGAAGCTTTCTTT.

The V gene is TRBV5-4, the J gene TRBJ2-5, with TRBD1 matching 9 bases. CDR3 length: 15 amino acids. CDR1 and CDR2 (germline): SGHNT, YYREEE (reference sequence). With V trimmed by 4 bases and J by 5 bases, 9 bases remained unmatched. CDR3 nucleotide sequence: TGTGCCAGCAGCCGACCCGACAGGGGGGAGGAGACCCAGTACTTC. It yields the protein CASSRPDRGEETQYF.

The chain has TRBV5-1 and TRBJ2-1; 7 positions agree with TRBD2. Germline V gives CDR1 SGHRS, CDR2 YFSETQ. The CDR3 runs to 15 residues. V gave up 0 bases and J gave up 4 bases; unmatched junction bases: 4. The CDR3, as DNA: TGCGCCAGCAGCTTGGCTAGCGGAATTTACAATGAGCAGTTCTTC. It encodes CASSLASGIYNEQFF.

The CDR3: CASSARQAAGTEAFF. In DNA form, the CDR3 reads TGTGCCAGCAGCGCCAGACAGGCCGCTGGCACTGAAGCTTTCTTT. V gene TRBV11-2 combines with J gene TRBJ1-1; D might be TRBD1 (6 bases). V was shortened by 5 bases and J by 4 bases, with 17 bases between the two germline ends. The germline V gene has CDR1 SGHAT and CDR2 FQNNGV. There are 15 residues in the CDR3. Complete variable domain (other parts from reference TRBV11-2 and TRBJ1-1): EAGVAQSPRYKIIEKRQSVAFWCNPISGHATLYWYQQILGQGPKLLIQFQNNGVVDDSQLPKDRFSAERLKGVDSTLKIQPAKLEDSAVYLCASSARQAAGTEAFFGQGTRLTVV.

The chain joins TRBV5-1 to TRBJ2-7, with D unresolved. This CDR3 is 15 amino acids long. Germline lookup yields CDR1 SGHRS and CDR2 YFSETQ. The V gene lost 0 bases and the J gene lost 3 bases, with 13 bases spanning the gap. CDR3 bases: TGCGCCAGCAGCTTGGATGGAACAGAGAGCTACGAGCAGTACTTC. Amino acids: CASSLDGTESYEQYF.

This clone occurred once. The rearrangement uses TRBV5-1 and TRBJ2-3; the D is unclear. This CDR3 region has 17 residues. Between the trimmed V and J ends, which lost 1 base and 0 bases, there was a span of 15 bases. Germline loops: CDR1 SGHRS, CDR2 YFSETQ. CDR3 residues: CASSLSLGGASTDTQYF. In DNA form, the CDR3 reads TGCGCCAGCAGCTTGTCTCTTGGCGGAGCTAGCACAGATACGCAGTATTTT.

This sequence joins TRBV7-9 and TRBJ2-3, with D perhaps TRBD1 (5 bases). The ends were cut back, 1 base at V and 4 bases at J, with 12 bases in the middle. Germline CDR1 SEHNR, CDR2 FQNEAQ (reference sequence). The CDR3 extends over 15 amino acids. The CDR3 coding sequence is TGTGCCAGCAGCTTAGTCCAGGGCAGGTCAGATACGCAGTATTTT. Translated, it gives CASSLVQGRSDTQYF.

The chain couples TRBV5-4 to TRBJ2-1; 14 positions agree with TRBD2. Trimming at V came to 4 bases and at J to 2 bases, leaving 8 bases not matched to a gene. Per the germline V gene, CDR1 is SGHNT and CDR2 is YYREEE (reference sequence). The CDR3 covers 18 residues. The CDR3 region is CASSPGLAGVKAYNEQFF. The CDR3, as DNA: TGTGCCAGCAGCCCGGGACTAGCGGGAGTCAAGGCCTACAATGAGCAGTTCTTC.

The V gene is TRBV5-1, the J gene TRBJ2-5; perhaps TRBD1 as D (8 bases). This CDR3 is built from 14 residues. The V end lost 5 bases, the J end lost 5 bases, and 16 bases lay between the germline ends. The germline V gene encodes CDR1 SGHRS and CDR2 YFSETQ. The CDR3 protein is CASSPTGGEETQYF. CDR3 sequence (DNA): TGCGCCAGCAGTCCCACAGGGGGGGAGGAGACCCAGTACTTC.

The chain recombines TRBV6-6 with TRBJ1-1; tentatively, D is TRBD1 (5 bases). In germline, CDR1 is MNHNY, CDR2 SVGAGI (reference sequence). V was cut by 5 bases and J by 6 bases, with 13 bases left in between. The CDR3 runs to 13 residues. The CDR3 reads CASSDGGAPEAFF. The CDR3 DNA reads as TGTGCCAGCAGTGATGGCGGGGCCCCTGAAGCTTTCTTT.

The chain couples TRBV13 to TRBJ2-1, with D maybe TRBD1 (5 bases). V lost 5 bases and J 3 bases, leaving 20 bases between the germline ends. This CDR3 contains 17 residues. From germline, CDR1 is PRHDT and CDR2 FYEKMQ (reference sequence). CDR3 region: CASSPLKIPDNYNEQFF. The DNA for the CDR3 is TGTGCCAGCAGCCCCCTTAAGATTCCGGACAACTACAATGAGCAGTTCTTC.

This sequence joins TRBV29-1 and TRBJ1-1; no definite D call. CDR3 size: 13 residues. Trimming pared 1 base from V and 0 bases from J, leaving 6 bases between. Germline assignment: CDR1 SQVTM and CDR2 ANQGSEA. CDR3 protein: CSVEVDMNTEAFF. In nucleotides, the CDR3 is TGCAGCGTTGAAGTAGACATGAACACTGAAGCTTTCTTT.

The rearrangement joins TRBV29-1 to TRBJ1-2; D is uncertain. Germline loops: CDR1 SQVTM, CDR2 ANQGSEA. CDR3 size: 16 residues. The V end was cut by 2 bases, the J end by 8 bases, with 24 bases between. The CDR3 reads CSVERGSGSRSGGYTF. CDR3 coding DNA: TGCAGCGTTGAAAGAGGCTCGGGGTCGAGGAGCGGCGGCTACACCTTC. Variable domain in full (rest from reference TRBV29-1 and TRBJ1-2): SAVISQKPSRDICQRGTSLTIQCQVDSQVTMMFWYRQQPGQSLTLIATANQGSEATYESGFVIDKFPISRPNLTFSTLTVSNMSPEDSSIYLCSVERGSGSRSGGYTFGSGTRLTVV.

To note about this clone: The junction shows a germline mismatch at one end, possibly a read error. J is TRBJ1-2 and V is TRBV7-9; D ambiguous. The CDR3 is 12 amino acids. The germline CDR1 and CDR2 sequences are SEHNR and FQNEAQ (reference sequence). This chain's CDR3 is CSSSYQTDGYTF. The CDR3 nucleotides are TGTTCCAGCAGCTATCAGACTGATGGCTACACCTTC.

In its sample, this clone was seen a few times. This chain joins TRBV5-1 and TRBJ2-3; the D gene is possibly TRBD2 (7 bases). This CDR3 region has 15 residues. The V end lost 0 bases, the J end lost 5 bases, and 13 bases lay between the germline ends. Germline lookup yields CDR1 SGHRS and CDR2 YFSETQ. CDR3 region: CASSLEGGVGDTQYF. As DNA, the CDR3 is TGCGCCAGCAGCTTGGAGGGGGGGGTCGGAGATACGCAGTATTTT.

The chain uses TRBV2 and TRBJ2-3, with D unclear. Trimming stripped 7 bases from V and 2 bases from J, with 16 bases between. The CDR3 consists of 15 residues. Germline loops: CDR1 SNHLY, CDR2 FYNNEI. CDR3 bases: TGTGCCAGCATATTTGAACAGTCGACCACAGATACGCAGTATTTT. Protein sequence: CASIFEQSTTDTQYF. The full variable domain, with the rest looked up from reference TRBV2 and TRBJ2-3, is EPEVTQTPSHQVTQMGQEVILRCVPISNHLYFYWYRQILGQKVEFLVSFYNNEISEKSEIFDDQFSVERPDGSNFTLKIRSTKLEDSAMYFCASIFEQSTTDTQYFGPGTRLTVL.

The V call is TRBV7-2, the J call TRBJ2-1; the match to TRBD2 covers 10 bases. The V gene end was trimmed by 6 bases and the J gene end by 5 bases; junction bases not matched to a gene: 7. The germline gives CDR1 SGHTA, CDR2 FQGNSA. The CDR3 is made up of 15 amino acids. The CDR3 DNA reads TGTGCCAGCAGAATTTTAGCGGGGGGCAACAATGAGCAGTTCTTC. Protein: CASRILAGGNNEQFF.

V usage is TRBV9 and J usage is TRBJ2-3; TRBD2 aligns across 12 bases. CDR3 length: 17 amino acids. The trim removed 2 bases at V and 2 bases at J, leaving 6 bases unmatched. Germline CDR1 SGDLS, CDR2 YYNGEE. In DNA form, the CDR3 reads TGTGCCAGCAGCGTTCCCTCTAGCGGGAGGGCCACAGATACGCAGTATTTT. This encodes CASSVPSSGRATDTQYF.

The chain employs TRBV5-1 and TRBJ2-7; 7 nucleotides agree with TRBD1. Germline CDR1 is SGHRS and CDR2 is YFSETQ. Trimming cost V 0 bases and J 6 bases; bases outside gene matches: 9. The CDR3 has 15 residues. Here the CDR3 DNA reads TGCGCCAGCAGCTTGGTGACAGGGCAGGGTACCGAGCAGTACTTC. Its translation: CASSLVTGQGTEQYF.

This sequence joins TRBV15 and TRBJ2-7, with a tentative D call TRBD2 (6 bases). This CDR3 comprises 14 residues. Trimming took 11 bases from V and 6 from J, leaving 23 bases between them. CDR1 is LNHNV and CDR2 is YYDKDF in the germline V gene (reference sequence). This CDR3 reads CASFPLEAGSEQYF. The CDR3 nucleotides are TGTGCCTCATTCCCGTTAGAGGCCGGGAGCGAGCAGTACTTC.

The chain links TRBV7-9 to TRBJ2-5, with D hard to call. The CDR3 spans 16 residues. Germline loops: CDR1 SEHNR, CDR2 FQNEAQ (reference sequence). With 1 base removed from V and 3 bases from J, the gap between germline ends came to 15 bases. The CDR3 coding sequence is TGTGCCAGCAGCTTAGTGCCCAGGAAGATTAAAGAGACCCAGTACTTC. Its translation is CASSLVPRKIKETQYF.

The chain uses TRBV30 and TRBJ2-7, with a possible D match to TRBD1 (5 bases). This CDR3 region has 12 residues. Germline CDR1 GTSNPN, CDR2 SVGIG (reference sequence). Trimming shortened V by 0 bases and J by 6 bases, and 9 bases separated the two germline ends. CDR3 loop: CAWSVAGFEQYF. CDR3 DNA: TGTGCCTGGAGTGTAGCAGGGTTCGAGCAGTACTTC.

The CDR3 bases are TGTGCCAGCAGTGCTGACCCTAGCTCCTACAATGAGCAGTTCTTC. Translating it yields CASSADPSSYNEQFF. This chain joins TRBV6-1 and TRBJ2-1; D remains ambiguous. Looked up from germline, CDR1 is MNHNS and CDR2 is SASEGT. CDR3 size: 15 residues. V lost 4 bases and J 0 bases, leaving 10 bases between the germline ends.

Only a few counts were recorded for this clone. CDR3 nucleotide sequence: TGTGCCAGCAGTTACGGAGAGGGACAGGGGAGAGGGCAGTACTTC. Amino acid sequence: CASSYGEGQGRGQYF. This chain links TRBV6-5 with TRBJ2-7; 10 nucleotides align to TRBD1. The CDR3 is 15 amino acids. The germline V gene encodes CDR1 MNHEY and CDR2 SVGAGI. V shed 2 bases, J shed 9 bases, and the junction held 10 bases outside the gene matches.

CDR3 protein: CASRVTGNGYTF. As DNA, the CDR3 is TGTGCCAGCAGGGTTACAGGGAATGGCTACACCTTC. V gene TRBV2 combines with J gene TRBJ1-2; TRBD1 is a possible D gene (6 bases). Germline CDR1 and CDR2: SNHLY and FYNNEI. This CDR3 spans 12 amino acids. Trimming cost V 6 bases and J 6 bases, with 11 bases left between them.